This T cell receptor beta chain was observed in a study of cytomegalovirus exposure and HLA in healthy donors. Use of 60 Vbeta and 13 Jbeta primers characterized the PCR. The method was immunoSEQ multiplex PCR; TCRdb's version includes in-frame clones alone and lacks a portion of them. The data contain 140,000 to 150,000 clones, approximately 80% of them singletons. Trimming removed 9 bases from V and 6 bases from J, with 18 bases in between. This CDR3 contains 13 residues. The TCR originated in a male donor in good health and CMV-seronegative. The chain links TRBV23-1 to TRBJ2-7; weak D call: TRBD2 (6 bases). TRBV23-1 falls under the ORF class, with uncertain function. The sample consisted of PBMCs. CDR3 protein: CARSGTDTCEQYF. The CDR3 DNA reads as TGCGCCAGATCCGGGACTGACACCTGCGAGCAGTACTTC.